Described below is a single T cell receptor beta chain sequence and its context. Its antigen is not known. Only in-frame clones appear in the TCRdb table, and some are missing; sequencing was by immunoSEQ multiplex PCR. The sample contains roughly 27,000 clones, approximately 81% of which appear only once. After removal of 5 bases from V and 0 bases from J, the junction contained 8 bases not matched to a gene. Germline assignment: CDR1 SEHNR and CDR2 FQNEAQ (reference sequence). The CDR3 extends over 18 amino acids. This record belongs to a study of OX40 agonist ivuxolimab in advanced cancers. The overall study: Each dose-escalation patient presented with hepatocellular carcinoma, melanoma, renal cell or head and neck cancer. Study-level results: People who partly responded at 0.1-3.0 mg/kg had some of the least clonal expansion seen. The mean number of expanded clones was higher in CD8+ T cells than in CD4+.

J is TRBJ2-1 and V is TRBV7-9; 12 bases map to TRBD2. Material: CD4+ or CD8+ T cells sorted from blood, obtained in a trial of the OX40 agonist ivuxolimab. The sequence was obtained from an adult with an advanced solid tumor such as melanoma, head and neck, liver or kidney cancer. CDR3 coding DNA: TGTGCCAGCAGCCCCGCTAGCGGGAGGGGGAGCTCCTACAATGAGCAGTTCTTC. It specifies CASSPASGRGSSYNEQFF. Full variable domain (remainder filled in from reference TRBV7-9 and TRBJ2-1): DTGVSQNPRHKITKRGQNVTFRCDPISEHNRLYWYRQTLGQGPEFLTYFQNEAQLEKSRLLSDRFSAERPKGSFSTLEIQRTEQGDSAMYLCASSPASGRGSSYNEQFFGPGTRLTVL.